This T cell receptor (beta chain) emerged from a study of T cell repertoires in cytomegalovirus infection. Across the study: Carrying CMV and the relevant HLA type showed in public TCR beta signatures. General study results and limits: CMV carriers with the relevant HLA were identified by cumulative public TCR beta family frequency.

TCRdb itself ran the reads through MiXCR, one entry per CDR3 protein. The table has around 34,000 distinct CDR3 sequences, around half seen once; the top ten hold around nine tenths. V was pared by 0 bases and J by 4 bases, with 11 bases between. The germline V gene encodes CDR1 SGHTS and CDR2 YDEGEE. CDR3 length: 15 residues. This clonotype was seen more than once but under ten times. Its antigen is still unknown. The sample in question was CD8+ T cells from cultured PBMCs, obtained from culture after CMV antigen stimulation. The sequence derives from a human donor in good health (CMV status not recorded). Some clones in this sample may be carry-over from other donors' samples. This chain joins TRBV5-8 and TRBJ2-1; TRBD2 is a possible D gene (6 bases). CDR3 residues: CASSLGGVDYNEQFF. The CDR3 DNA sequence: TGTGCCAGCAGCTTGGGCGGGGTCGATTACAATGAGCAGTTCTTC. The full variable domain, in which reference TRBV5-8 and TRBJ2-1 provide the parts outside the CDR3, is EAGVTQSPTHLIKTRGQQATLRCSPISGHTSVYWYQQALGLGLQFLLWYDEGEERNRGNFPPRFSGRQFPNYSSELNVNALELEDSALYLCASSLGGVDYNEQFFGPGTRLTVL.